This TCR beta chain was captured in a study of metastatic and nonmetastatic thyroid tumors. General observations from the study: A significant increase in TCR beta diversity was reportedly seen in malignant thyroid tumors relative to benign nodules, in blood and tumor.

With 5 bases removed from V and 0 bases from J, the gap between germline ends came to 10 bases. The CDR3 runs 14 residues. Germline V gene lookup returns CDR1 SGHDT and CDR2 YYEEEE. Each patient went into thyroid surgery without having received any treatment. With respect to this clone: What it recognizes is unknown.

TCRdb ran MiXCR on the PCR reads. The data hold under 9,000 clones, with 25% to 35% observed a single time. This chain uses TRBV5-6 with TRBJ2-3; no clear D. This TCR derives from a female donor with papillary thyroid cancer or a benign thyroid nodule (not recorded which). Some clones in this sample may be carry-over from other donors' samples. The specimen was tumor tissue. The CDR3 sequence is CASRGGNSTDTQYF. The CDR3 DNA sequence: TGTGCCAGCAGAGGCGGTAATAGCACAGATACGCAGTATTTT.